This T cell receptor (beta chain) was found in a study of T cell responses to AZD1222 COVID-19 vaccine. Some clones are missing from TCRdb's copy, which holds only in-frame ones; the method was immunoSEQ multiplex PCR. The repertoire holds fewer than 120,000 clones, with around nine tenths as singletons. The CDR3 runs 16 residues. CDR1 SEHNR and CDR2 FQNEAQ come from the germline V gene (reference sequence). V was cut by 5 bases and J by 3 bases, with 20 bases left in between. This chain joins TRBV7-9 and TRBJ2-7; D perhaps matches TRBD2 (7 bases). The source material was peripheral blood, sampled 28 days after the second AZD1222 dose. The TCR comes from an adult who received the AZD1222 COVID-19 vaccine. CDR3 coding DNA: TGTGCCAGCAGCCACCCTTGGGGAGGGGGATTCTACGAGCAGTACTTC. This codes for CASSHPWGGGFYEQYF.